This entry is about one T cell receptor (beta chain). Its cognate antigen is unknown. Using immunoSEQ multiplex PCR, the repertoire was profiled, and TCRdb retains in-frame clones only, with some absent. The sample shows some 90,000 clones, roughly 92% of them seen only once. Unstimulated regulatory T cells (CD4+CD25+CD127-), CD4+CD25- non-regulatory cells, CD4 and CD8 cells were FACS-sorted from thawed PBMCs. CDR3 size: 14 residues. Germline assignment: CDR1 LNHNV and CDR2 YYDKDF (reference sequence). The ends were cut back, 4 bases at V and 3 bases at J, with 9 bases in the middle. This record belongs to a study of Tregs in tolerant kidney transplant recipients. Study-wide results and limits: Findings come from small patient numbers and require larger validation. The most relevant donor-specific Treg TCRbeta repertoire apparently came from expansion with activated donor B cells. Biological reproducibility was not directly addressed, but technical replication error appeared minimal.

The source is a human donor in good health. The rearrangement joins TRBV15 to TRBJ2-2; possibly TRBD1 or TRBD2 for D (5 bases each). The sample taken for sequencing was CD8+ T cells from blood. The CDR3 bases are TGTGCCACCAGCATGAGGGGCGACACCGGGGAGCTGTTTTTT. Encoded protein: CATSMRGDTGELFF.